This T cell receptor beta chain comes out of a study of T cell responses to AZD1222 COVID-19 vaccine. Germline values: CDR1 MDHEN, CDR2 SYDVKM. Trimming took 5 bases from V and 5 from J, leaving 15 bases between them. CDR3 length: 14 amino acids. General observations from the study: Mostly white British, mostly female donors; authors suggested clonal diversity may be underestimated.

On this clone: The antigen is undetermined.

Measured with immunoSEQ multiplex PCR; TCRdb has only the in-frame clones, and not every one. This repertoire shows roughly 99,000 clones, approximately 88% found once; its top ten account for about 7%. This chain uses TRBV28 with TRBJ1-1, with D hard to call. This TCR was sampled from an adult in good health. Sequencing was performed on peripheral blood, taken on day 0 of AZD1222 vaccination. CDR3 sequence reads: CASSLRGYSTEAFF. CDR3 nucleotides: TGTGCCAGCAGTCTCAGAGGGTATTCGACTGAAGCTTTCTTT.